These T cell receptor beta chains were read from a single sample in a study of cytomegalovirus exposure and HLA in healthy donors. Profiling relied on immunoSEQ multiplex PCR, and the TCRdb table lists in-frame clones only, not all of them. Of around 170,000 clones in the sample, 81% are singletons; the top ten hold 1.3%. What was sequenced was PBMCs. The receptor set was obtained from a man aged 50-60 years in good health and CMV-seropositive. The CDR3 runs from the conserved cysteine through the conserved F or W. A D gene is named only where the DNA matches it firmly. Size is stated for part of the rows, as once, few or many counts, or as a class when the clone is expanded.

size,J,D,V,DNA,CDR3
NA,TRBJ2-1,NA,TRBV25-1,TGTGCCAGCAGGGATTATAGCGGCGGGTACAATGAGCAGTTCTTC,CASRDYSGGYNEQFF
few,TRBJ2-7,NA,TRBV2,TGTGCCAGCAGAAAGCTGAGCTCCTACGAGCAGTACTTC,CASRKLSSYEQYF
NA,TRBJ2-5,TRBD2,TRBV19,TGTGCCAGTAGTGGCCAGGGGAGAGCGGGAGGGCCCCGGGGAGAGACCCAGTACTTC,CASSGQGRAGGPRGETQYF
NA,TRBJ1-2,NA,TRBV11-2,TGTGCCAGCAGCTTGAGCAGGGATTTGAACTATGGCTACACCTTC,CASSLSRDLNYGYTF
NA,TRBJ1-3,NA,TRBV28,TGTGCCAGCAGTCCCCCGGGGACACCTGCGGCCATATATTTT,CASSPPGTPAAIYF
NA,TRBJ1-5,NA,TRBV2,TGTGCCAGCAGTGGACAGCCCAATCAGCCCCAGCATTTT,CASSGQPNQPQHF
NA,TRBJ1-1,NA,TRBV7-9,TGTGCCAGCAGCTTATTCCGAGGTGGGAACACTGAAGCTTTCTTT,CASSLFRGGNTEAFF
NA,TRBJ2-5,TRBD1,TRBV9,TGTGCCAGCAGCGTAGCCCCGGACAGGGTAGAGACCCAGTACTTC,CASSVAPDRVETQYF
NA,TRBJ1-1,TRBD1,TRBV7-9,TGTGCCAGCAGCCGGACAGGGGGCGGTTCCTTTGGCGACACTGAAGCTTTCTTT,CASSRTGGGSFGDTEAFF
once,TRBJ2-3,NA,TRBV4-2,TGTGCCAGCAGCCAAGATCCGGGTGGGGATACGCAGTATTTT,CASSQDPGGDTQYF
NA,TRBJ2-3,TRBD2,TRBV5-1,TGCGCCAGCAGCTTGGCCCGACTAGCGGGGGGCACAGATACGCAGTATTTT,CASSLARLAGGTDTQYF
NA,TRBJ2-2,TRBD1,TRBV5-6,TGTGCCAGCAGCTTGGCCGGGACAGGGGGCACCGGGGAGCTGTTTTTT,CASSLAGTGGTGELFF
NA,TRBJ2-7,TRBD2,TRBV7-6,TGTGCCAGCAGCTCCAGCGGGAGGGCCCTCTACGAGCAGTACTTC,CASSSSGRALYEQYF
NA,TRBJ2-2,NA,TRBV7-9,TGTGCCAGCAGCCCAAACCGGGACACCGCTTCGAACACCGGGGAGCTGTTTTTT,CASSPNRDTASNTGELFF
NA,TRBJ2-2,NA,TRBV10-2,TGCGCCAGCAACGAGCGACGCACCGGGGAGCTGTTTTTT,CASNERRTGELFF
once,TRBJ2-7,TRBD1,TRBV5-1,TGCGCCAGCAGCTTGGCAGGGGGACAGCTCGGGGAGCAGTACTTC,CASSLAGGQLGEQYF
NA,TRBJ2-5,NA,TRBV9,TGTGCCAGCAGCGTAGCCCCACAGCAAGAGACCCAGTACTTC,CASSVAPQQETQYF
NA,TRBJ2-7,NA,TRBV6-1,TGTGCCACCTTTAGCGCAACCCCCTACGAGCAGTACTTC,CATFSATPYEQYF
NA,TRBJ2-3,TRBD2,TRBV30,TGTGCCGGGCGGGGGGCCCCAAAAGATACGCAGTATTTT,CAGRGAPKDTQYF
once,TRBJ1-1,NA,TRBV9,TGTGCCAGCAGCGGGAGCCAGAACACTGAAGCTTTCTTT,CASSGSQNTEAFF
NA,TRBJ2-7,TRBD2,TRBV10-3,TGTGCCATCAGTGAGCGGGGGGGATACTCCTACGAGCAGTACTTC,CAISERGGYSYEQYF
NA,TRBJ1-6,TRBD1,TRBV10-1,TGCGCCAGCAGTAAGGACAGGGGAAATTCACCCCTCCACTTT,CASSKDRGNSPLHF
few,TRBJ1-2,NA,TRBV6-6,TGTGCCAGCAGTCCCCGGGAGGAAAGGGCCGGGAGGACCTTC,CASSPREERAGRTF
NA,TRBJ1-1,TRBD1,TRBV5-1,TGCGCCAGCAGCTTGGCCGGGACAGGGAGAAACACTGAAGCTTTCTTT,CASSLAGTGRNTEAFF
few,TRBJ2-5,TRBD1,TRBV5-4,TGTGCCAGCAGCACGTGGGACAGTAGGGAGACCCAGTACTTC,CASSTWDSRETQYF
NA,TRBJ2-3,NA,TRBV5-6,TGTGCCAGCAGCGGAAGCAGGGGAGCAGATACGCAGTATTTT,CASSGSRGADTQYF
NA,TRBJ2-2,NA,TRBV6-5,TGTGCCAGCCGTAGCGAGAGGGCGAGCGGGGAGCTGTTTTTT,CASRSERASGELFF
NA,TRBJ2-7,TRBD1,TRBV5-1,TGCGCCAGCAGAAAACTCCCGGGACAGAACTCCTACGAGCAGTACTTC,CASRKLPGQNSYEQYF
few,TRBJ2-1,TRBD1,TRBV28,TGTGCCAGCAGTTTTGGGACAGGGCCCTACAATGAGCAGTTCTTC,CASSFGTGPYNEQFF
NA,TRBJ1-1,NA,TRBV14,TGTGCCAGCAGCCAATCTAAGCGACCTGAAGCTTTCTTT,CASSQSKRPEAFF
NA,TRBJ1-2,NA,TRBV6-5,TGTGCCAGCAGTTACCAGGGCTATGGCTACACCTTC,CASSYQGYGYTF
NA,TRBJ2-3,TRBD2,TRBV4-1,TGCGCCAGCAGACTAGCGGTAAACACAGATACGCAGTATTTT,CASRLAVNTDTQYF
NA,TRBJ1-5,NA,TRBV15,TGTGCCACCGAGCATCAGCCCCAGCATTTT,CATEHQPQHF
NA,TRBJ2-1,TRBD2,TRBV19,TGTGCCAGTAGTATTGGTAGCGGGAGGGCCGGGGTTGAGCAGTTCTTC,CASSIGSGRAGVEQFF
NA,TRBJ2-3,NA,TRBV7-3,TGTGCCAGCAGCCGCACGGGTGGCACAGATACGCAGTATTTT,CASSRTGGTDTQYF
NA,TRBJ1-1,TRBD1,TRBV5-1,TGCGCCAGCAGCTTGACAGGGGGCCACACTGAAGCTTTCTTT,CASSLTGGHTEAFF
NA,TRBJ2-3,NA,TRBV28,TGTGCCTGCGGAGGGGTGGCTATCACAGATACGCAGTATTTT,CACGGVAITDTQYF